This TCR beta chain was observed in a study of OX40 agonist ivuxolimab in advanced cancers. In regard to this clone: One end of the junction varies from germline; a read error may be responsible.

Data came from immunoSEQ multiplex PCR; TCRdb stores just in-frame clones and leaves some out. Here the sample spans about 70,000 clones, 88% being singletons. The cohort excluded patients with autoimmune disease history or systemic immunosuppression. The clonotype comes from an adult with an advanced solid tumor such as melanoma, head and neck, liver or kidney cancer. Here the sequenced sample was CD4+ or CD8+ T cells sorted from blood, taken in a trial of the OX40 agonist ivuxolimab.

The CDR3 sequence: CAWRQGARGAVF. DNA of the CDR3: TGTGCCTGGAGACAGGGGGCGCGGGGAGCTGTTTTT. The J gene is TRBJ2-2, the V gene TRBV30; TRBD1 matches at 9 bases. The CDR3 sequence is 12 residues long. Germline values: CDR1 GTSNPN, CDR2 SVGIG (reference sequence).